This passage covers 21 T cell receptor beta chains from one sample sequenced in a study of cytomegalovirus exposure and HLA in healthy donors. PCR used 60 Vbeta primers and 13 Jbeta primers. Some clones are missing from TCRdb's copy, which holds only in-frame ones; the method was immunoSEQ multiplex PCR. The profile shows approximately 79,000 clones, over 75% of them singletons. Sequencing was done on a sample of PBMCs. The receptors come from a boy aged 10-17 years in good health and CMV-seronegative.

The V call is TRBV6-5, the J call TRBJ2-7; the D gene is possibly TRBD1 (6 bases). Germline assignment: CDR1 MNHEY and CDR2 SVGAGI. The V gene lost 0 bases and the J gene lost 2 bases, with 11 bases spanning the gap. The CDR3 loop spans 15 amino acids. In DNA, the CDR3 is TGTGCCAGCAGTTACTCGGACAGACCAACCTACGAGCAGTACTTC. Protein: CASSYSDRPTYEQYF.

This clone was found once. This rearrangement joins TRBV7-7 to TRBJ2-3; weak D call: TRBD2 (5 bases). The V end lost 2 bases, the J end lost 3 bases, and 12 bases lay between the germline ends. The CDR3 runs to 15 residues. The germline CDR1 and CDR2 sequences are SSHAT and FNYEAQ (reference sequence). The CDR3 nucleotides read TGTGCCAGCAGCTTAAGCCAGCGGCGAACAGATACGCAGTATTTT. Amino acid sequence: CASSLSQRRTDTQYF.

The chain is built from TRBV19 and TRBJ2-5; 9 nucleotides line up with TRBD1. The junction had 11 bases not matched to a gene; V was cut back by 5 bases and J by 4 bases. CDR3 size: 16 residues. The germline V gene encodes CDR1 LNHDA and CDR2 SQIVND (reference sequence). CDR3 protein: CASSLRTGEVRETQYF. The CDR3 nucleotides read TGTGCCAGTAGTCTCCGGACAGGGGAGGTCCGAGAGACCCAGTACTTC.

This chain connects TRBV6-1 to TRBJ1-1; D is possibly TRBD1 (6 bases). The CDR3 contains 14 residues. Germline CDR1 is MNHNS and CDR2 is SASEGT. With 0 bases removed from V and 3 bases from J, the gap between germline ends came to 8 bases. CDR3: CASSEAGGHTEAFF. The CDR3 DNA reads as TGTGCCAGCAGTGAAGCAGGGGGTCACACTGAAGCTTTCTTT.

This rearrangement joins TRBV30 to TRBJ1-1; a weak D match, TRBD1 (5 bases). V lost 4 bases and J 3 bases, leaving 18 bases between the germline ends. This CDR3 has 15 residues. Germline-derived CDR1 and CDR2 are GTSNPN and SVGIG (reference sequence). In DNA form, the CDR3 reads TGTGCCTGGATTGTAGGGCCTGGGGGGGACACTGAAGCTTTCTTT. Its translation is CAWIVGPGGDTEAFF. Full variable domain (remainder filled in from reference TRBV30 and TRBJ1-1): SQTIHQWPATLVQPVGSPLSLECTVEGTSNPNLYWYRQAAGRGLQLLFYSVGIGQISSEVPQNLSASRPQDRQFILSSKKLLLSDSGFYLCAWIVGPGGDTEAFFGQGTRLTVV.

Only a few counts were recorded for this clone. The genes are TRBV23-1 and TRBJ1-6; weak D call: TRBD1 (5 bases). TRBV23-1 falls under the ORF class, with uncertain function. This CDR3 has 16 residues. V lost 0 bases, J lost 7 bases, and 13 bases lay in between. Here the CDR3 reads CASSQSGRAGNSPLHF. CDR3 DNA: TGCGCCAGCAGTCAATCCGGTCGGGCAGGGAATTCACCCCTCCACTTT.

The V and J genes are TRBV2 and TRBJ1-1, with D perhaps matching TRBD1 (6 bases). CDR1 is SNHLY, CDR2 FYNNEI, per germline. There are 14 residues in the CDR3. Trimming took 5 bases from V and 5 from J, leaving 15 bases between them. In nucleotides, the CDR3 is TGTGCCAGCAGTACCCGGACAGAAGCTACTGAAGCTTTCTTT. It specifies CASSTRTEATEAFF.

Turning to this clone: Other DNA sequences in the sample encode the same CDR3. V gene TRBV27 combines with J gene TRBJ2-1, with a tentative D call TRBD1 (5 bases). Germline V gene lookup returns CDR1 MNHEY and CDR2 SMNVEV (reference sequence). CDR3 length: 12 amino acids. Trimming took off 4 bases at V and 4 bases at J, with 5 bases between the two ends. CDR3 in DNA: TGTGCCAGCAGTTCAGGGTACAATGAGCAGTTCTTC. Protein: CASSSGYNEQFF.

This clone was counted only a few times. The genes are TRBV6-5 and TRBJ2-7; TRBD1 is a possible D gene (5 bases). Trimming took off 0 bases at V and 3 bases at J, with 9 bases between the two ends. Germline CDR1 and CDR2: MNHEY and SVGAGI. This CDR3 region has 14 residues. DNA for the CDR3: TGTGCCAGCAGTTACTCGTCAGGGAACTACGAGCAGTACTTC. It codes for CASSYSSGNYEQYF.

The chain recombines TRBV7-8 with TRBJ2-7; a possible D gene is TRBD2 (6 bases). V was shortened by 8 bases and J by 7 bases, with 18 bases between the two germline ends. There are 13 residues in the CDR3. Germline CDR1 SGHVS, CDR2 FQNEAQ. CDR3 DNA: TGTGCCAGCCTAAGTTTGGGGGGATTGGAGCAGTACTTC. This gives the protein CASLSLGGLEQYF.

In DNA, the CDR3 is TGTGCCAGCAGCTCGACAGGGGCAATTGACGAGCAGTACTTC. It yields the protein CASSSTGAIDEQYF. The genes are TRBV7-2 and TRBJ2-7; 8 bases are shared with TRBD1. Looked up from germline, CDR1 is SGHTA and CDR2 is FQGNSA. Trimming took 4 bases from V and 5 from J; bases not matched to a gene: 7. The CDR3 length is 14 residues.

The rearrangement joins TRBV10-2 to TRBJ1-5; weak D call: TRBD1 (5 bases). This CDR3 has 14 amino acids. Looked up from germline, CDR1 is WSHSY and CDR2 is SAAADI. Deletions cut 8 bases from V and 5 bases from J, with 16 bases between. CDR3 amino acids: CASSHGGAHQPQHF. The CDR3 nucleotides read TGCGCCAGCTCTCATGGAGGGGCCCATCAGCCCCAGCATTTT.

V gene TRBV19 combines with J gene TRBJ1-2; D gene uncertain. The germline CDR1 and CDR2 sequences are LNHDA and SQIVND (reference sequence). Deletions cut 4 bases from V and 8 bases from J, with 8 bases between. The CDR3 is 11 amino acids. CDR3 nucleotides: TGTGCCAGTAGTACCTATGAGGGCTACACCTTC. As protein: CASSTYEGYTF.

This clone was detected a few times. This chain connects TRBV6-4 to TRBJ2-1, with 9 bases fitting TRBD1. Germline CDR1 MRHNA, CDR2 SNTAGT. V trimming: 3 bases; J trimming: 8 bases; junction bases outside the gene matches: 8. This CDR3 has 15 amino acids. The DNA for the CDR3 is TGTGCCAGCAGTGATGGGGACAGGGCCTCGGATGAGCAGTTCTTC. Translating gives CASSDGDRASDEQFF.

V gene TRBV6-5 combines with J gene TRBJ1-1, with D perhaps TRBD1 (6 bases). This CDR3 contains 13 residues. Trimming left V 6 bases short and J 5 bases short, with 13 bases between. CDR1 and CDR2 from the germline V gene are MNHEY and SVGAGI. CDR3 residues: CASSKTGQTEAFF. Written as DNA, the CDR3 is TGTGCCAGCAGCAAAACCGGACAGACTGAAGCTTTCTTT.

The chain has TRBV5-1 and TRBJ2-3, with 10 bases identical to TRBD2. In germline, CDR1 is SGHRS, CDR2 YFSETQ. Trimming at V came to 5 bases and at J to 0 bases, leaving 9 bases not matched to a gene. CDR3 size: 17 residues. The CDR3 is CASSRLAGVGSTDTQYF. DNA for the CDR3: TGCGCCAGCAGTCGTCTAGCGGGAGTCGGTAGCACAGATACGCAGTATTTT.

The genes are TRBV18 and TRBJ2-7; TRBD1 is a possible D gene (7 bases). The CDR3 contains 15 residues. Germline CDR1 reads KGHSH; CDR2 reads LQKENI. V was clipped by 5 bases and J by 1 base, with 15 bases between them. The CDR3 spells CASSTDREESYEQYF. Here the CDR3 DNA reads TGTGCCAGCTCAACCGACAGGGAGGAATCCTACGAGCAGTACTTC.

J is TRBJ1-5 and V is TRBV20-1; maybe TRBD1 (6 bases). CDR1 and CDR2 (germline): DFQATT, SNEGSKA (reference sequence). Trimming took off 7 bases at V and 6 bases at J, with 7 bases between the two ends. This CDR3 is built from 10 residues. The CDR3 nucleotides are TGCAGTGTCAGGGGTCAGCCCCAGCATTTT. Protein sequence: CSVRGQPQHF.

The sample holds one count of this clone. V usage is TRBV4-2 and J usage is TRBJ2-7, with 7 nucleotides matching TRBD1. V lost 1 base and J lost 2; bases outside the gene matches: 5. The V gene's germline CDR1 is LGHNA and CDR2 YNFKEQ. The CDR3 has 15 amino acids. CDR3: CASSQGADRPYEQYF. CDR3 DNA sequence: TGTGCCAGCAGCCAAGGGGCGGACAGGCCCTACGAGCAGTACTTC.

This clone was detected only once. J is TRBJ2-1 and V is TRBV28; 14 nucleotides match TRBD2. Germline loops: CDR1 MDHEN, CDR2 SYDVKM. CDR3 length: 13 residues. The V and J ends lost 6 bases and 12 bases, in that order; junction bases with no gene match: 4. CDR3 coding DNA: TGTGCCAGCAGAGCCGGGACTAGCGGGAGGCAGTTCTTC. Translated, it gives CASRAGTSGRQFF. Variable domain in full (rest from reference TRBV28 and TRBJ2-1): DVKVTQSSRYLVKRTGEKVFLECVQDMDHENMFWYRQDPGLGLRLIYFSYDVKMKEKGDIPEGYSVSREKKERFSLILESASTNQTSMYLCASRAGTSGRQFFGPGTRLTVL.

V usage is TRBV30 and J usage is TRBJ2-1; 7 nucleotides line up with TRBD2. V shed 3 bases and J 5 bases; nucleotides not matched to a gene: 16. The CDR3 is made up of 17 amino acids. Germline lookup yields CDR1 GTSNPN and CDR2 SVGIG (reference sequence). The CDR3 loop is CAWRSGRALPMDNEQFF. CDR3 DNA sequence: TGTGCCTGGAGAAGTGGGAGGGCCCTTCCGATGGACAATGAGCAGTTCTTC.